This TCR beta chain came from a study of T cells in Graves' hyperthyroidism and ophthalmopathy. Template material for amplifying TCR beta CDR3 regions consisted of RNA transcripts. Carried out on the TCR CDR3, a first-round RT-PCR used the HTBI primer set. TCRdb redid the calling of the multiplex PCR reads with MiXCR, one entry per CDR3 protein. Among some 600,000 distinct CDR3 sequences, roughly 14% were seen once, and the ten largest hold more than 4.5%. Germline CDR1 reads DFQATT; CDR2 reads SNEGSKA (reference sequence). The V end lost 7 bases, the J end lost 0 bases, and 7 bases lay between the germline ends. The CDR3 is 12 amino acids. This clonotype appeared once.

Sequencing was done on a sample of blood. This clonotype originated in a woman aged 30 to 39 with Graves' hyperthyroidism that later progressed to Graves' ophthalmopathy. This chain uses TRBV20-1 with TRBJ1-3, with no clear D. The CDR3 DNA reads as TGCAGTGTACAGTACTCTGGAAACACCATATATTTT. Its translation: CSVQYSGNTIYF.